The clone carrying this TCR beta chain was observed a few times. What it binds is not known. This entry is derived from a study of glioma-infiltrating T cells. Study results and limitations: Very few CDR3 sequences were shared between tissue and blood. Non-neoplastic patients had below-expected tissue-blood divergence, while all gliomas exceeded expectation.

Amplification of TCR alpha and beta CDR3 regions from RNA used iRepertoire nested multiplex PCR. Input was about 100-450 ng of tissue mRNA or PBMC total RNA. TCRdb recomputed calls from the multiplex PCR reads with MiXCR, one row per CDR3 protein. The sample records some 11,000 distinct CDR3 sequences, approximately 25% being singletons. From germline, CDR1 is ENHRY and CDR2 SYGVKD. V lost 5 bases to trimming and J lost 6 bases; unmatched junction nucleotides: 8. The CDR3 has 14 residues. The sequence was obtained from a human donor with low-grade glioma or glioblastoma, undergoing nonglioma brain surgery, or in good health (not recorded which). The chain recombines TRBV10-3 with TRBJ1-1; 8 bases fit TRBD1. The specimen sequenced was glioma tissue, nonneoplastic brain tissue, or PBMCs (not recorded which). As DNA, the CDR3 is TGTGCCATCAGTAAGACAGGGGCGCGTGCTGAAGCTTTCTTT. It yields the protein CAISKTGARAEAFF.